This record concerns one T cell receptor beta chain sequence. Its specificity is unknown. The sample belongs to a study of monozygotic twins with inflammatory bowel disease. Study-level points and caveats: With inverse Simpson as the measure, TCRbeta diversity was lower in IBD patients than in healthy co-twins.

Whole blood, unsorted for T cells, was the source of total RNA. UMIs that included a 6-nucleotide sample barcode were added by template switching, which took place during cDNA synthesis. Amplification of TCRalpha and TCRbeta cDNA involved two nested PCRs that ran for approximately 16 and 9 cycles. TCRdb reprocessed the 5' RACE reads and reports one entry per CDR3 protein, with no DNA. This repertoire includes more than 85,000 distinct CDR3 sequences. Germline V lookup: CDR1 MNHEY, CDR2 SVGAGI. This CDR3 is built from 13 residues. This TCR came from a human donor with ulcerative colitis or Crohn's disease, or a healthy co-twin of an affected twin (not recorded which). This chain joins TRBV6-5 and TRBJ2-5; lacking DNA, the TRBD1 call made by TCRdb goes unchecked. Source material: blood. This CDR3 reads CASSSQAPGTQYF.